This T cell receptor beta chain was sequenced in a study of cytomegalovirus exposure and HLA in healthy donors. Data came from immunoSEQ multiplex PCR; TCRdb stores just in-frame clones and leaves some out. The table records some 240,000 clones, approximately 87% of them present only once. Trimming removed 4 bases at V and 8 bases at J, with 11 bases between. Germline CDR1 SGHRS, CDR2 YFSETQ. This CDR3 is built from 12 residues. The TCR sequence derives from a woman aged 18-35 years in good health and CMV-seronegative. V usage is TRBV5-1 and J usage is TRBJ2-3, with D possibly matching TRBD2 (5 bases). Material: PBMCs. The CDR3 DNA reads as TGCGCCAGCAGCGCGAGCGGAACTACGCAGTATTTT. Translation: CASSASGTTQYF.